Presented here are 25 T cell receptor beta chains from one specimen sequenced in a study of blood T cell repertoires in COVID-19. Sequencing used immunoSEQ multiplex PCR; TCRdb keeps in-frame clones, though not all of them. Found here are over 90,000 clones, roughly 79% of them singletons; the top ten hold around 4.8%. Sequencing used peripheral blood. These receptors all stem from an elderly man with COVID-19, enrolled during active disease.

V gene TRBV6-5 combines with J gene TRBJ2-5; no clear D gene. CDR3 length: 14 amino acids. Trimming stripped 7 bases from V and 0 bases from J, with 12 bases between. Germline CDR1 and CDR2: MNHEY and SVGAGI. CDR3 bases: TGTGCCAGCAAACTTTACGAGGACCAAGAGACCCAGTACTTC. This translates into CASKLYEDQETQYF.

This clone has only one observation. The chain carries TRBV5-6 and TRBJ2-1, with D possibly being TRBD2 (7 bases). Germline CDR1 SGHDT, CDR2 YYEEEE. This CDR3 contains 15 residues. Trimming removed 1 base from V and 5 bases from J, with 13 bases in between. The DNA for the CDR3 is TGTGCCAGCAGCTTGTTGGGGGGGCTAGACAATGAGCAGTTCTTC. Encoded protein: CASSLLGGLDNEQFF.

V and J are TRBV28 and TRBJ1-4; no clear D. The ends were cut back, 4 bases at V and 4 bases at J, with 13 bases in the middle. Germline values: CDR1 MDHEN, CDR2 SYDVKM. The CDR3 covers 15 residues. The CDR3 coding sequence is TGTGCCAGCAGTTATCTGACGGGGAATAATGAAAAACTGTTTTTT. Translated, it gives CASSYLTGNNEKLFF.

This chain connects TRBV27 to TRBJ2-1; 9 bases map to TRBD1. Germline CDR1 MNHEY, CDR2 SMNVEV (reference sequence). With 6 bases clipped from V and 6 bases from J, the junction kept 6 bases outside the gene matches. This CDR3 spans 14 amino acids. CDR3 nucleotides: TGTGCCAGCAGACCGGGACAGGGACTCAATGAGCAGTTCTTC. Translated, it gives CASRPGQGLNEQFF.

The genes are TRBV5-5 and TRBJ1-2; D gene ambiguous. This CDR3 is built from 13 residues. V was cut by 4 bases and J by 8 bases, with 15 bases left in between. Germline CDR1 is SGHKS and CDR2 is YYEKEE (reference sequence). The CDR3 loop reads CASSATGIGGYTF. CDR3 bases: TGTGCCAGCAGCGCGACCGGGATCGGGGGCTACACCTTC.

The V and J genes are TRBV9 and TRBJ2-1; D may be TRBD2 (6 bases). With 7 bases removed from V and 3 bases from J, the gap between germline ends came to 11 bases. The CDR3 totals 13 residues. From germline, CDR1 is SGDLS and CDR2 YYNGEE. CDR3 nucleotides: TGTGCCAGCGCCCAGACTAGCTACAATGAGCAGTTCTTC. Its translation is CASAQTSYNEQFF.

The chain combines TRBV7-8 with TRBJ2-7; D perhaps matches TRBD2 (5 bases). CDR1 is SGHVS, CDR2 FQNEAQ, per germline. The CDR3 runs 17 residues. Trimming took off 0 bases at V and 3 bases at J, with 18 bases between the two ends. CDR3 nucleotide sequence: TGTGCCAGCAGCTTAGCGGCCTTGGGGAGTAGGTACTACGAGCAGTACTTC. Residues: CASSLAALGSRYYEQYF.

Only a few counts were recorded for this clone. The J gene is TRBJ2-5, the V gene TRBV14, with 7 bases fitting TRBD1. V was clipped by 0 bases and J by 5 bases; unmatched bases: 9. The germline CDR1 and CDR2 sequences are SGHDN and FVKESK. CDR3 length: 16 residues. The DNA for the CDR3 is TGTGCCAGCAGCCAAGACCTGACAGGGCAGGGGGAGACCCAGTACTTC. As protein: CASSQDLTGQGETQYF.

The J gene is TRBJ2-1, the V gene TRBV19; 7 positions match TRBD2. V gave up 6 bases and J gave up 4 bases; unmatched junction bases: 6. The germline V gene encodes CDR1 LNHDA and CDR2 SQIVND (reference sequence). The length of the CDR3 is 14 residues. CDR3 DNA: TGTGCCAGTAGCATCCTAGCGGCGTACAATGAGCAGTTCTTC. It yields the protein CASSILAAYNEQFF. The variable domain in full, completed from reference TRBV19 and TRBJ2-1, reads DGGITQSPKYLFRKEGQNVTLSCEQNLNHDAMYWYRQDPGQGLRLIYYSQIVNDFQKGDIAEGYSVSREKKESFPLTVTSAQKNPTAFYLCASSILAAYNEQFFGPGTRLTVL.

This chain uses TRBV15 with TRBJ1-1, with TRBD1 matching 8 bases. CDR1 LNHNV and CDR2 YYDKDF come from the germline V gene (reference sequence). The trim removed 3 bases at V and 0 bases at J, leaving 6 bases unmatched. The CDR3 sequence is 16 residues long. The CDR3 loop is CATSRDRVLMNTEAFF. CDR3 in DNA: TGTGCCACCAGCAGGGACAGGGTTTTAATGAACACTGAAGCTTTCTTT. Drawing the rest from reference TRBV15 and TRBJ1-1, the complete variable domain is DAMVIQNPRYQVTQFGKPVTLSCSQTLNHNVMYWYQQKSSQAPKLLFHYYDKDFNNEADTPDNFQSRRPNTSFCFLDIRSPGLGDTAMYLCATSRDRVLMNTEAFFGQGTRLTVV.

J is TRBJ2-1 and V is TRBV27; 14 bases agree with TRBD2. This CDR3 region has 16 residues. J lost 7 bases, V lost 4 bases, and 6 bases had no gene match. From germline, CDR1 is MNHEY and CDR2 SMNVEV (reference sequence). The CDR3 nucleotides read TGTGCCAGCAGTTCCTCCGGGACTAGCGGGGGAAATGAGCAGTTCTTC. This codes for CASSSSGTSGGNEQFF.

CDR3 DNA: TGCGCCAGCAGCTTCTTGGCGGGTCGGGATACGCAGTATTTT. Translated: CASSFLAGRDTQYF. The V gene is TRBV5-1, the J gene TRBJ2-3, with D possibly TRBD2 on 5 matching bases. V was shortened by 2 bases and J by 6 bases, with 13 bases between the two germline ends. Looked up from germline, CDR1 is SGHRS and CDR2 is YFSETQ. The CDR3 length is 14 residues. Using reference TRBV5-1 and TRBJ2-3 for the parts outside the CDR3, the full variable domain is KAGVTQTPRYLIKTRGQQVTLSCSPISGHRSVSWYQQTPGQGLQFLFEYFSETQRNKGNFPGRFSGRQFSNSRSEMNVSTLELGDSALYLCASSFLAGRDTQYFGPGTRLTVL.

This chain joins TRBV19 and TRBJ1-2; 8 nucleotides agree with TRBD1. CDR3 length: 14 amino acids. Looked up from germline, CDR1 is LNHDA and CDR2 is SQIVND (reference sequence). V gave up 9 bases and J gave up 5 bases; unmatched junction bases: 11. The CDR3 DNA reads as TGTGCCAGCAGGTTTCAGGGGGCTGGGTATGGCTACACCTTC. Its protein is CASRFQGAGYGYTF.

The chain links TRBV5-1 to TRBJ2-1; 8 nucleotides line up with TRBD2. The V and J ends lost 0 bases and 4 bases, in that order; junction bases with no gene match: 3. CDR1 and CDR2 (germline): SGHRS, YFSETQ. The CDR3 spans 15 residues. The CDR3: CASSLAAGAYNEQFF. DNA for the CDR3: TGCGCCAGCAGCTTGGCAGCGGGAGCATACAATGAGCAGTTCTTC. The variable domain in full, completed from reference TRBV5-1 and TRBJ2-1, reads KAGVTQTPRYLIKTRGQQVTLSCSPISGHRSVSWYQQTPGQGLQFLFEYFSETQRNKGNFPGRFSGRQFSNSRSEMNVSTLELGDSALYLCASSLAAGAYNEQFFGPGTRLTVL.

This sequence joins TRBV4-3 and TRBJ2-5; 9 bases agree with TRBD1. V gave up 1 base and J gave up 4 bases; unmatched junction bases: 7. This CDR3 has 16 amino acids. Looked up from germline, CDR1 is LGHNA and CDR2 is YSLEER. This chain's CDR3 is CASSQVHRGQVETQYF. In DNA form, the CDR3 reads TGCGCCAGCAGCCAAGTACACAGGGGGCAGGTAGAGACCCAGTACTTC.

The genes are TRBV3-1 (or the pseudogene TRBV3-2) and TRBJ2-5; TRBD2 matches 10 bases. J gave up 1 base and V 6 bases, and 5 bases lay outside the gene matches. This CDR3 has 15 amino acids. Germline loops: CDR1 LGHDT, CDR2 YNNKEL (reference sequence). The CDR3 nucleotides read TGTGCCAGCAGTCTTCGACTAGCGGGCCAAGAGACCCAGTACTTC. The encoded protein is CASSLRLAGQETQYF.

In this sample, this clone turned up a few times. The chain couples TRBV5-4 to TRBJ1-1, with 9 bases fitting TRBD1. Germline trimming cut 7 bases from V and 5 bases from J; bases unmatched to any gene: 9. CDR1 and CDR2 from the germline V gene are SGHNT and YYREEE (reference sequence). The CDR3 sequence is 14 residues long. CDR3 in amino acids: CASRPGQGWTEAFF. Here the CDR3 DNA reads TGTGCCAGCCGGCCGGGACAGGGATGGACTGAAGCTTTCTTT.

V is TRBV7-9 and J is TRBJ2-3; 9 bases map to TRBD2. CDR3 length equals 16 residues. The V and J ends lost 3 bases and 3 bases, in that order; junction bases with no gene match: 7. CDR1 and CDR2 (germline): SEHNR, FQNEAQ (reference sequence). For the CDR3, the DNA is TGTGCCAGCAGCTTTAGTGGTAGCGGGGGTACAGATACGCAGTATTTT. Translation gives CASSFSGSGGTDTQYF.

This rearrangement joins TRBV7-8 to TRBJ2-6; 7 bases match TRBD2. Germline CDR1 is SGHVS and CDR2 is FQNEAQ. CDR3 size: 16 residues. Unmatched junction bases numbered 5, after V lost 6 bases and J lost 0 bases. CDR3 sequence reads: CASSPSGYSGANVLTF. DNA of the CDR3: TGTGCCAGCAGTCCTAGCGGATACTCTGGGGCCAACGTCCTGACTTTC.

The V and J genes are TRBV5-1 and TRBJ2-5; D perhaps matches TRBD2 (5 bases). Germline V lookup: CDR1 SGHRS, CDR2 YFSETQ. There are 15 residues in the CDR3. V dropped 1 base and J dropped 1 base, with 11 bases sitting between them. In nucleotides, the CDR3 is TGCGCCAGCAGCTTGACTAGTGCCCGCCAAGAGACCCAGTACTTC. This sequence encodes CASSLTSARQETQYF.

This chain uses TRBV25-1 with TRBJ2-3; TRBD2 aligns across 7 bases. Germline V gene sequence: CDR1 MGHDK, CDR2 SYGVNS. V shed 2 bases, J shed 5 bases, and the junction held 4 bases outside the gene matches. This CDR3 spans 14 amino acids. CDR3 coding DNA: TGTGCCAGCAGTGAAACCCTAGCGGAAGATACGCAGTATTTT. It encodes CASSETLAEDTQYF.

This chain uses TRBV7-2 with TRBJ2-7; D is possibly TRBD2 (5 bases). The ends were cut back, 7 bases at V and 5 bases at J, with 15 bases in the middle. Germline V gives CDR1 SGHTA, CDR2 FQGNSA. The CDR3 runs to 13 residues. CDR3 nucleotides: TGTGCCAGCAACAAACCGGGAAACAACGAGCAGTACTTC. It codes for CASNKPGNNEQYF. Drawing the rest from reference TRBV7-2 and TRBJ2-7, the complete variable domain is GAGVSQSPSNKVTEKGKDVELRCDPISGHTALYWYRQSLGQGLEFLIYFQGNSAPDKSGLPSDRFSAERTGGSVSTLTIQRTQQEDSAVYLCASNKPGNNEQYFGPGTRLTVT.

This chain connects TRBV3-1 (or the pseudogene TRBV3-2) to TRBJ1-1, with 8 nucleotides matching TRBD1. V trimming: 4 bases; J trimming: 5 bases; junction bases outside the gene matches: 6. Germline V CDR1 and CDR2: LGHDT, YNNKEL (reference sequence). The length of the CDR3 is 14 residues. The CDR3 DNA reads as TGTGCCAGCAGCCCGAGACAGGGGTGGACTGAAGCTTTCTTT. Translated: CASSPRQGWTEAFF.

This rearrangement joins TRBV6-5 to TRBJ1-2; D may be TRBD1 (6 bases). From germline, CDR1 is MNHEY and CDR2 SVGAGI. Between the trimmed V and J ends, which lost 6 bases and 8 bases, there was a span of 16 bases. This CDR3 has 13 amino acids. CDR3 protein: CASREGGEVGYTF. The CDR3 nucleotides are TGTGCCAGCAGGGAGGGGGGGGAAGTGGGCTACACCTTC.

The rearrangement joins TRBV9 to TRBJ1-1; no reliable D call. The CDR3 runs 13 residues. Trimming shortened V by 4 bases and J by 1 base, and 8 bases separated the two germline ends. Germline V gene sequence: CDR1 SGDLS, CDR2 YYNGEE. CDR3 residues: CASSLGRNTEAFF. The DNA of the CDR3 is TGTGCCAGCAGCTTGGGGAGGAACACTGAAGCTTTCTTT.